This T cell receptor beta chain is drawn from a study of CD8+ T cells in alopecia areata. This clone was seen a few times. The sequencing template was cDNA reverse transcribed from extracted RNA. Only in-frame clones appear in the TCRdb table, and some are missing; sequencing was by immunoSEQ multiplex PCR. The data show about 140,000 clones, approximately 49% seen once. CDR3 size: 15 residues. Looked up from germline, CDR1 is SGDLS and CDR2 is YYNGEE. V gave up 1 base and J gave up 6 bases, with 15 bases separating them. Sorting separated CD4+ and CD8+ T cells out of PBMCs. Sequenced here: CD4+ T cells sorted from blood, sampled at week 0. This receptor was taken from a human donor with alopecia areata. The chain links TRBV9 to TRBJ2-3, with D maybe TRBD2 (5 bases). In DNA form, the CDR3 reads TGTGCCAGCAGCGTACTGAGCGTTGGCGGGGATACGCAGTATTTT. This gives the protein CASSVLSVGGDTQYF.